This TCR beta chain was captured in a study of cytomegalovirus exposure and HLA in healthy donors. In the PCR, 60 Vbeta and 13 Jbeta primers were used. TCRdb keeps only in-frame clones here, not all; method: immunoSEQ multiplex PCR. The profile shows 210,000 or so clones, just under 80% of them singletons. CDR3 length: 15 amino acids. Trimming left V 0 bases short and J 3 bases short, with 9 bases between. Germline CDR1 and CDR2: MNHEY and SMNVEV (reference sequence). Regarding the study as a whole: Some public TCRs appeared in many individuals, while most sequences were rare.

Points on this clone: The antigen remains unidentified.

Sequenced: PBMCs. The chain uses TRBV27 and TRBJ1-5; tentatively, D is TRBD1 (5 bases). The sequence derives from a boy aged 10-17 years in good health and CMV-seronegative. The CDR3 loop reads CASSLSDRPNQPQHF. The CDR3 coding sequence is TGTGCCAGCAGTTTATCCGACAGACCCAATCAGCCCCAGCATTTT.